The 31 T cell receptor beta chains given below trace back to one sample, sequenced in a study of cytomegalovirus exposure and HLA in healthy donors. The PCR made use of 60 Vbeta and 13 Jbeta primers. The table came from immunoSEQ multiplex PCR; TCRdb's copy has only in-frame clones and leaves some out. The table records 150,000 to 200,000 clones, more than 65% of them present only once. The sequenced sample consisted of PBMCs. These receptors all stem from a man aged 18 to 29 in good health and CMV-seropositive.

The chain joins TRBV28 to TRBJ1-2; D is possibly TRBD1 (6 bases). There are 13 residues in the CDR3. From germline, CDR1 is MDHEN and CDR2 SYDVKM. With 3 bases removed from V and 7 bases from J, the gap between germline ends came to 12 bases. The CDR3 nucleotides read TGTGCCAGCAGTTTCCTGGGGGCGGGTGGCTACACCTTC. Its protein product is CASSFLGAGGYTF.

This chain uses TRBV7-9 with TRBJ1-4; a possible D gene is TRBD1 (6 bases). The CDR3 spans 15 residues. Germline V gene sequence: CDR1 SEHNR, CDR2 FQNEAQ (reference sequence). The V gene lost 1 base and the J gene lost 6 bases, with 12 bases spanning the gap. The CDR3 loop reads CASSLVGRGDEKLFF. The CDR3 DNA is TGTGCCAGCAGCTTAGTAGGCAGGGGCGATGAAAAACTGTTTTTT.

The rearrangement joins TRBV28 to TRBJ2-2, with a tentative D call TRBD1 (5 bases). Germline loops: CDR1 MDHEN, CDR2 SYDVKM. V lost 4 bases and J 0 bases, leaving 15 bases between the germline ends. The CDR3 loop spans 17 amino acids. The CDR3 protein is CASSSNQGIANTGELFF. The DNA of the CDR3 is TGTGCCAGCAGTTCTAACCAGGGAATCGCGAACACCGGGGAGCTGTTTTTT. Variable domain in full (rest from reference TRBV28 and TRBJ2-2): DVKVTQSSRYLVKRTGEKVFLECVQDMDHENMFWYRQDPGLGLRLIYFSYDVKMKEKGDIPEGYSVSREKKERFSLILESASTNQTSMYLCASSSNQGIANTGELFFGEGSRLTVL.

The V gene is TRBV7-8, the J gene TRBJ1-1; D not resolved. Trimming took 6 bases from V and 2 from J, leaving 19 bases between them. The CDR3 is 16 residues long. The germline CDR1 and CDR2 sequences are SGHVS and FQNEAQ. CDR3 bases: TGTGCCAGCAGTCCAAACCCCCTTTCAGGTAACACTGAAGCTTTCTTT. This codes for CASSPNPLSGNTEAFF.

The chain carries TRBV6-6 and TRBJ1-5, with D possibly matching TRBD1 (6 bases). V lost 6 bases, J lost 1 base, and 13 bases lay in between. This CDR3 comprises 15 residues. Germline V gives CDR1 MNHNY, CDR2 SVGAGI (reference sequence). The CDR3 nucleotides are TGTGCCAGCAGGACCGACAGGATCAGCAATCAGCCCCAGCATTTT. The encoded protein is CASRTDRISNQPQHF.

The chain has TRBV28 and TRBJ1-1; 8 nucleotides agree with TRBD1. The CDR3 is 14 residues long. From germline, CDR1 is MDHEN and CDR2 SYDVKM. The V segment lost 6 bases and the J segment 2 bases; nucleotides outside the gene matches: 5. The CDR3 loop reads CASSLTGGNTEAFF. For the CDR3, the DNA is TGTGCCAGCAGCCTTACAGGGGGTAACACTGAAGCTTTCTTT.

This chain links TRBV7-7 with TRBJ2-5; 7 bases are shared with TRBD2. CDR1 SSHAT and CDR2 FNYEAQ come from the germline V gene (reference sequence). After removal of 8 bases from V and 3 bases from J, the junction contained 3 bases not matched to a gene. The CDR3 loop spans 12 amino acids. The CDR3 nucleotides read TGTGCCAGCCGGGGAGGGGAAGAGACCCAGTACTTC. As protein: CASRGGEETQYF.

As DNA, the CDR3 is TGTGCCTGGAGTAACAGGGAGTCCGGCTACACCTTC. This codes for CAWSNRESGYTF. The rearrangement links TRBV30 to TRBJ1-2; a possible D gene is TRBD1 (6 bases). The V end was cut by 2 bases, the J end by 8 bases, with 12 bases between. The CDR3 sequence is 12 residues long. CDR1 is GTSNPN, CDR2 SVGIG, per germline (reference sequence). The full variable domain, with the rest looked up from reference TRBV30 and TRBJ1-2, is SQTIHQWPATLVQPVGSPLSLECTVEGTSNPNLYWYRQAAGRGLQLLFYSVGIGQISSEVPQNLSASRPQDRQFILSSKKLLLSDSGFYLCAWSNRESGYTFGSGTRLTVV.

This clone has only one observation. The V call is TRBV6-8, the J call TRBJ2-1; 7 nucleotides align to TRBD2. Trimming took 7 bases from V and 7 from J; bases not matched to a gene: 7. The CDR3 is made up of 13 amino acids. CDR1 MNHGY and CDR2 SAAAGT come from the germline V gene. The chain's CDR3 is CASTPGGGNEQFF. CDR3 coding DNA: TGTGCCAGCACTCCGGGGGGAGGGAATGAGCAGTTCTTC.

The gene calls are TRBV4-1 and TRBJ1-4; D is ambiguous. CDR3 length: 16 residues. V lost 0 bases to trimming and J lost 8 bases, with 16 bases between them. The germline V gene encodes CDR1 MGHRA and CDR2 YSYEKL. The CDR3 sequence is CASSQDTAVLREKLFF. The CDR3 DNA follows: TGCGCCAGCAGCCAAGATACGGCGGTTCTTCGAGAAAAACTGTTTTTT.

The CDR3 loop reads CSVEATGGIYGYTF. CDR3 sequence (DNA): TGCAGCGTTGAAGCGACAGGGGGCATCTATGGCTACACCTTC. The chain links TRBV29-1 to TRBJ1-2; 10 bases are a match to TRBD1. Per germline, CDR1 SQVTM and CDR2 ANQGSEA. The CDR3 covers 14 residues. V shed 1 base, J shed 4 bases, and the junction held 3 bases outside the gene matches.

This rearrangement joins TRBV5-4 to TRBJ2-5, with TRBD1 identical over 7 bases. CDR3 length: 14 residues. V was clipped by 4 bases and J by 4 bases; unmatched bases: 7. Germline lookup yields CDR1 SGHNT and CDR2 YYREEE (reference sequence). The CDR3 loop is CASSRQGGGETQYF. The CDR3 DNA reads as TGTGCCAGCAGCCGACAGGGCGGCGGAGAGACCCAGTACTTC.

The chain carries TRBV2 and TRBJ2-7; 13 bases match TRBD2. The germline V gene has CDR1 SNHLY and CDR2 FYNNEI. The J segment lost 8 bases and the V segment lost 5 bases, leaving 6 bases of the junction unmatched. This CDR3 has 14 residues. The CDR3 coding sequence is TGTGCCAGCAGTTCGTCCGGGACTAGCGGGAAGCAGTACTTC. Its translation is CASSSSGTSGKQYF.

The rearrangement uses TRBV5-4 and TRBJ2-7; TRBD1 agrees at 7 bases. CDR1 SGHNT and CDR2 YYREEE come from the germline V gene (reference sequence). After removal of 6 bases from V and 0 bases from J, the junction contained 6 bases not matched to a gene. The CDR3 is 14 residues long. CDR3 in amino acids: CASTQTGNSYEQYF. CDR3 nucleotides: TGTGCCAGCACCCAGACAGGGAACTCCTACGAGCAGTACTTC.

The gene calls are TRBV7-8 and TRBJ2-3; perhaps TRBD2 as D (7 bases). V dropped 4 bases and J dropped 6 bases, with 23 bases sitting between them. CDR1 and CDR2 from the germline V gene are SGHVS and FQNEAQ. The CDR3 totals 17 residues. The CDR3 here is CASSSVLVGGLRDTQYF. DNA of the CDR3: TGTGCCAGCAGCTCTGTATTAGTGGGGGGGCTTCGTGATACGCAGTATTTT.

The chain carries TRBV6-5 and TRBJ1-2, with 9 bases matching TRBD1. The CDR3 consists of 15 residues. V was pared by 6 bases and J by 8 bases, with 13 bases of the junction left unmatched. Germline-derived CDR1 and CDR2 are MNHEY and SVGAGI. The CDR3: CASSPIPRTGEGYTF. DNA for the CDR3: TGTGCCAGCAGCCCAATCCCCAGGACAGGGGAAGGCTACACCTTC.

This clone was seen only once. The chain is built from TRBV28 and TRBJ2-1, with unresolved D. V was cut by 3 bases and J by 4 bases, with 7 bases left in between. This CDR3 has 13 residues. Germline V gene sequence: CDR1 MDHEN, CDR2 SYDVKM. The CDR3 loop is CASSFYGYNEQFF. The DNA of the CDR3 is TGTGCCAGCAGTTTCTACGGTTACAATGAGCAGTTCTTC.

The rearrangement uses TRBV28 and TRBJ1-2, with 11 bases aligning to TRBD1. Germline V CDR1 and CDR2: MDHEN, SYDVKM. Trimming took 3 bases from V and 7 from J; bases not matched to a gene: 7. The CDR3 spans 15 residues. The chain's CDR3 is CASSFLGQGAVGYTF. The CDR3 DNA sequence: TGTGCCAGCAGTTTCCTCGGACAGGGGGCAGTTGGCTACACCTTC.

This clone was counted a single time. This rearrangement joins TRBV7-9 to TRBJ2-1, with 9 bases identical to TRBD1. The V and J ends lost 5 bases and 3 bases, in that order; junction bases with no gene match: 8. Germline CDR1 and CDR2: SEHNR and FQNEAQ (reference sequence). The CDR3 spans 16 residues. Here the CDR3 DNA reads TGTGCCAGCAGCCACTTTACGGGACAGGGCTACAATGAGCAGTTCTTC. This gives the protein CASSHFTGQGYNEQFF.

This rearrangement joins TRBV14 to TRBJ1-1; TRBD1 might be the D (5 bases). CDR1 is SGHDN and CDR2 is FVKESK in the germline V gene. Trimming stripped 2 bases from V and 4 bases from J, with 8 bases between. The CDR3 length is 13 residues. The CDR3 nucleotides read TGTGCCAGCAGCCAATATAGGGGCACTGAAGCTTTCTTT. It codes for CASSQYRGTEAFF.

The V and J genes are TRBV28 and TRBJ1-2, with D possibly TRBD1 on 5 matching bases. Germline CDR1 MDHEN, CDR2 SYDVKM. The ends were cut back, 9 bases at V and 0 bases at J, with 17 bases in the middle. The CDR3 totals 15 residues. CDR3: CASHSRVDTNYGYTF. DNA of the CDR3: TGTGCCAGTCACTCCAGGGTGGACACTAACTATGGCTACACCTTC.

This chain joins TRBV19 and TRBJ2-7, with 7 bases matching TRBD1. The CDR3 contains 13 residues. With V trimmed by 6 bases and J by 2 bases, 4 bases remained unmatched. From germline, CDR1 is LNHDA and CDR2 SQIVND (reference sequence). CDR3 in amino acids: CASSPTGTYEQYF. In DNA form, the CDR3 reads TGTGCCAGTAGCCCGACAGGGACCTACGAGCAGTACTTC.

The chain couples TRBV10-1 to TRBJ2-1; maybe TRBD1 (7 bases). This CDR3 spans 12 amino acids. Trimming removed 10 bases at V and 8 bases at J, with 15 bases between. Germline lookup yields CDR1 WNHNN and CDR2 SYGVQD (reference sequence). The CDR3 protein is CAIRGDLDEQFF. CDR3 sequence (DNA): TGCGCCATCAGGGGGGACTTGGATGAGCAGTTCTTC.

This clone was counted only a few times. V and J are TRBV5-6 and TRBJ2-1; a weak D match, TRBD2 (5 bases). The germline V gene encodes CDR1 SGHDT and CDR2 YYEEEE. V was clipped by 1 base and J by 7 bases, with 9 bases between them. This CDR3 contains 13 residues. The CDR3 DNA reads TGTGCCAGCAGCTTGAGCGGTAGGAATGAGCAGTTCTTC. Protein: CASSLSGRNEQFF.

The V gene is TRBV25-1, the J gene TRBJ1-3; perhaps TRBD1 as D (6 bases). The V and J ends lost 1 base and 9 bases respectively, with 10 bases between them. CDR3 size: 13 residues. The germline CDR1 and CDR2 sequences are MGHDK and SYGVNS. The CDR3 loop reads CASSEFGGPTIYF. Written as DNA, the CDR3 is TGTGCCAGCAGTGAATTTGGGGGCCCCACCATATATTTT.

V gene TRBV6-4 combines with J gene TRBJ2-1; maybe TRBD2 (6 bases). From germline, CDR1 is MRHNA and CDR2 SNTAGT. The CDR3 extends over 13 amino acids. V gave up 3 bases and J gave up 5 bases, with 8 bases separating them. The CDR3 here is CASSERDHNEQFF. CDR3 DNA sequence: TGTGCCAGCAGTGAGCGGGACCACAATGAGCAGTTCTTC.

This chain links TRBV4-2 with TRBJ2-7; 7 bases are a match to TRBD2. Germline V lookup: CDR1 LGHNA, CDR2 YNFKEQ. The CDR3 totals 18 residues. V shed 1 base and J 0 bases; nucleotides not matched to a gene: 12. The CDR3 loop reads CASSQAVGTAGSSYEQYF. The CDR3 DNA is TGTGCCAGCAGCCAAGCGGTTGGCACAGCGGGAAGCTCCTACGAGCAGTACTTC.

The rearrangement links TRBV10-3 to TRBJ2-1; 7 nucleotides align to TRBD2. V shed 0 bases, J shed 7 bases, and the junction held 6 bases outside the gene matches. The CDR3 runs to 15 residues. In germline, CDR1 is ENHRY, CDR2 SYGVKD. CDR3: CAISESGGSENEQFF. CDR3 coding DNA: TGTGCCATCAGTGAGTCTGGCGGGAGCGAGAATGAGCAGTTCTTC.

The rearrangement links TRBV5-6 to TRBJ2-6; TRBD1 agrees at 8 bases. V trimming: 4 bases; J trimming: 4 bases; junction bases outside the gene matches: 7. The CDR3 contains 16 residues. The germline V gene encodes CDR1 SGHDT and CDR2 YYEEEE. The DNA of the CDR3 is TGTGCCAGCAGCCGCAGACAGGGGACCGGGGCCAACGTCCTGACTTTC. Translating it yields CASSRRQGTGANVLTF.

The chain uses TRBV29-1 and TRBJ2-5, with D possibly matching TRBD2 (6 bases). Trimming stripped 3 bases from V and 3 bases from J, with 17 bases between. The CDR3 consists of 15 residues. CDR1 and CDR2 from the germline V gene are SQVTM and ANQGSEA. CDR3 DNA: TGCAGCGTTGAGGCGTCGGTGTGGGAGGAAGAGACCCAGTACTTC. It is translated as CSVEASVWEEETQYF.

V is TRBV6-5 and J is TRBJ1-4, with 9 positions matching TRBD1. Per germline, CDR1 MNHEY and CDR2 SVGAGI. The CDR3 consists of 15 residues. Trimming removed 5 bases from V and 3 bases from J; junction bases left unmatched: 4. CDR3 amino acids: CASSINRGPNEKLFF. CDR3 nucleotides: TGTGCCAGCAGTATAAACAGGGGGCCTAATGAAAAACTGTTTTTT.